This section outlines one TCR beta chain sequence together with its context. These data originate in a study of T cell changes during pregnancy in multiple sclerosis. CDR3 length: 16 residues. Trimming took 2 bases from V and 3 from J; bases not matched to a gene: 6. Germline CDR1 is MGHRA and CDR2 is YSYEKL. Assay used: immunoSEQ multiplex PCR; TCRdb lists only in-frame clones, some missing. The sample consists of tens of thousands of clones, around 97% of them appearing once. The sample consisted of CD8+ T cells from peripheral blood mononuclear cells, taken after pregnancy. The chain is built from TRBV4-1 and TRBJ2-3; TRBD2 matches at 9 bases. The receptor was isolated from a female donor with multiple sclerosis, enrolled in a pregnancy study. The CDR3 bases are TGCGCCAGCAGCCAACTAAGACTAGCGGATACAGATACGCAGTATTTT. Translating gives CASSQLRLADTDTQYF.